This T cell receptor (beta chain) is drawn from a study of T-cell memory formation after mild COVID-19 (dated by TCRdb to the early 2020s). Study-level background: TCR sequence clusters from the two donors were found to be largely donor specific. T-cell clones expanding and contracting after mild COVID-19 in two donors were tracked by longitudinal TCRalpha and TCRbeta repertoire sequencing. The cohort comprised two young, previously healthy adult volunteers, one female and one male. Broader findings and caveats from the paper: The second-wave clones that peaked on day 37 were not confirmed to be SARS-CoV-2 specific. From day 15 to 85, contracting clones showed balanced CD4/CD8 phenotypes, whereas a second wave of clones that expanded from day 15 to 37 leaned towards CD4+. Some responding clones were found in pre-infection memory, which suggests that pre-existing cross-reactive memory T cells took part in the SARS-CoV-2 response. Only two mild cases were covered in the study, and larger cohorts including severe cases with pre-infection samples were considered necessary. Contracting CD4+ clones were found mainly in CM and EM memory subsets, while CD8+ clones were enriched in EMRA.

The run used an Illumina NovaSeq 6000. Using 5'RACE with constant-segment primers, TCRalpha and TCRbeta cDNA libraries were constructed, with sample barcodes and unique molecular identifiers added in the process. RNA was extracted from every sample with Trizol reagent. Amplification of the libraries took two PCR steps, and the second step added a second sample barcode plus Illumina TruSeq adapters. Sequencing of the libraries was done on an Illumina NovaSeq, producing 2 x 150 bp paired-end reads. In the original analysis: The reads were demultiplexed and collapsed into UMI-guided consensus sequences using migec v1.2.7. Using mixcr v2.1.11, UMI consensuses were aligned to TRA and TRB V and J templates and then assembled into clonotypes. Expanded or contracted clonotypes were those called significant by both edgeR and NoisET, with noise models trained on biological replicates. For edgeR calls, a false discovery rate-adjusted p below 0.01 and a log2 fold-change threshold of 1 were applied. As an exploratory analysis of dynamics, max-normalized trajectories of the 1000 most abundant clonotypes were examined by PCA with hierarchical clustering. The CD4 or CD8 phenotype of responding clones was assigned using the separately sequenced CD4+ and CD8+ repertoires. TCRdb reprocessed the public reads (quality trimming at Q25 with fastp, clone calling with MiXCR) and kept in-frame beta chains. Identical CDR3 protein sequences are pooled into one entry, listed with their most common genes and DNA. What appears here as the V and J calls and clone size reflects TCRdb's work, not the paper's. Recorded for this sample are approximately 240,000 distinct CDR3 sequences; roughly 17% of them occurred a single time. Of the sample, 3.5% is held by the ten largest clones.

Ficoll-Paque density gradient centrifugation was used to isolate PBMCs. With respect to this clonotype: The specificity of this receptor is unknown. No base qualities exist here, and no much larger clone lies one base off it.

CDR1 LGHNA and CDR2 YSLEER were looked up in the germline V gene. Germline trimming amounts to 0 bases on V and 3 bases on J, with 16 as the count of junction bases outside the gene matches. The CDR3, from cysteine to phenylalanine, totals 20 residues. Only CDR3 DNA remains: 60 bases, in frame from the first base. The receptor comes from a young man who had mild COVID-19 (a few samples of this study predate the infection). The sample titles of this study are shuffled in the database, so cell type and time point are left out; the donor was told from shared clones. The chain is assembled from TRBV4-3 and TRBJ2-3; TRBD2 lines up with 9 middle nucleotides. Material for sequencing was PBMCs or a T cell subset sorted from them (not recorded which). The CDR3 sequence is CASSQDRTSEGFAETDTQYF. The base sequence is TGCGCCAGCAGCCAAGATAGGACTAGCGAGGGATTCGCGGAAACAGATACGCAGTATTTT.